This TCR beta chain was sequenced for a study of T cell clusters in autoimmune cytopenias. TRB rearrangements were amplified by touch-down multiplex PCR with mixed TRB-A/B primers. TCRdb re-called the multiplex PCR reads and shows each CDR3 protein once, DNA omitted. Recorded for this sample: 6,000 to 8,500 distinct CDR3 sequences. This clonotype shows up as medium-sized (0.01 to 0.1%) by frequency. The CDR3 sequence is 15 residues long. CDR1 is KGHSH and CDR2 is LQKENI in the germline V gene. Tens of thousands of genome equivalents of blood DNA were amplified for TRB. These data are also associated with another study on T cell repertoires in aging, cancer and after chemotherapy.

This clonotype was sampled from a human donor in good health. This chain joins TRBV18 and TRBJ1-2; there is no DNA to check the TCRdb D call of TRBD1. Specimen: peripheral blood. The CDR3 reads CASSPSTGQGYGYTF.